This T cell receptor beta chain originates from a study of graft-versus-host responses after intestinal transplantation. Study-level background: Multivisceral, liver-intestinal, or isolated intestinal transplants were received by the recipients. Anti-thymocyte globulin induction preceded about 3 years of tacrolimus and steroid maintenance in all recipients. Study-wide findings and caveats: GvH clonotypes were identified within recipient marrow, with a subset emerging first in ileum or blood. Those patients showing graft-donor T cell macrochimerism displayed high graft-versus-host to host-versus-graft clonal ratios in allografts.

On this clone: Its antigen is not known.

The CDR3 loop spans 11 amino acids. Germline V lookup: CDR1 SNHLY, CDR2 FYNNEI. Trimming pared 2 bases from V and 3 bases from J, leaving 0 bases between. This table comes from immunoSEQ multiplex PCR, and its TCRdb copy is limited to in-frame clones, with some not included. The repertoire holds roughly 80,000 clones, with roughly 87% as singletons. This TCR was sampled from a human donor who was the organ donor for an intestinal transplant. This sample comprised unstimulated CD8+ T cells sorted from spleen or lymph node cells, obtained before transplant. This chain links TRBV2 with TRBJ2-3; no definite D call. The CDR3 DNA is TGTGCCAGCAGTGAAACAGATACGCAGTATTTT. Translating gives CASSETDTQYF.